The 16 T cell receptor beta chains given below trace back to one sample, sequenced in a study of blood T cell repertoires in COVID-19 (TCRdb year 2020). Receptors were amplified or captured by the immunoSEQ multiplex PCR assay. In its TCRdb copy, this immuneACCESS table keeps in-frame sequences only and misses some clones. Where compared with another copy, unresolved V genes explain less than half of these, and the others have no known cause. This sample comprises 280,000 or so clones, 65% to 90% of them detected only once. The ten largest clones capture 13% of the sample. The sequenced sample consisted of peripheral blood. The source of these receptors is a human donor in a cohort sampled during active COVID-19.

The chain couples TRBV7-2 to TRBJ1-1, with a possible D match to TRBD1 (6 bases). This CDR3 spans 15 amino acids. Between the trimmed V and J ends, which lost 6 bases and 2 bases, there was a span of 16 bases. Germline V gene sequence: CDR1 SGHTA, CDR2 FQGNSA. CDR3 amino acids: CASRHFGQSNTEAFF. In DNA form, the CDR3 reads TGTGCCAGCAGACATTTTGGACAGTCCAACACTGAAGCTTTCTTT.

The V and J genes are TRBV28 and TRBJ1-1; perhaps TRBD1 as D (5 bases). The CDR3 length is 15 residues. V was clipped by 7 bases and J by 5 bases, with 20 bases between them. Looked up from germline, CDR1 is MDHEN and CDR2 is SYDVKM. The CDR3 sequence: CASIMGGMGGTEAFF. CDR3 nucleotides: TGTGCCAGCATCATGGGGGGAATGGGAGGTACTGAAGCTTTCTTT.

V and J are TRBV11-2 and TRBJ1-1; D uncertain. With 2 bases removed from V and 3 bases from J, the gap between germline ends came to 13 bases. The CDR3 totals 15 residues. The germline V gene has CDR1 SGHAT and CDR2 FQNNGV. As DNA, the CDR3 is TGTGCCAGCAGCTTAAGGCCGGGGTCGGACACTGAAGCTTTCTTT. It yields the protein CASSLRPGSDTEAFF.

The chain carries TRBV4-1 and TRBJ1-3, with a weak D call TRBD1 (5 bases). V was cut by 4 bases and J by 4 bases, with 11 bases left in between. The CDR3 spans 14 residues. Germline V gives CDR1 MGHRA, CDR2 YSYEKL. CDR3 coding DNA: TGCGCCAGCAGCCGCGACAGTGGGGGAAACACCATATATTTT. It yields the protein CASSRDSGGNTIYF.

The rearrangement joins TRBV15 to TRBJ2-7; 9 bases align to TRBD2. The CDR3 is made up of 16 amino acids. The V gene's germline CDR1 is LNHNV and CDR2 YYDKDF (reference sequence). J lost 3 bases, V lost 0 bases, and 6 bases had no gene match. CDR3 protein: CATSRDRSGRYYEQYF. CDR3 nucleotides: TGTGCCACCAGCAGAGATCGAAGCGGGAGGTACTACGAGCAGTACTTC.

The rearrangement uses TRBV7-6 and TRBJ2-7, with D perhaps TRBD2 (6 bases). Trimming shortened V by 4 bases and J by 5 bases, and 15 bases separated the two germline ends. This CDR3 is 14 amino acids long. Germline V gene lookup returns CDR1 SGHVS and CDR2 FNYEAQ. In DNA form, the CDR3 reads TGTGCCAGCAGCTCCCGGAGGGGTCGGGACGAGCAGTACTTC. It encodes CASSSRRGRDEQYF.

This chain's CDR3 is CATMDSANTGELFF. The CDR3 DNA is TGTGCCACAATGGACAGCGCGAACACCGGGGAGCTGTTTTTT. The chain recombines TRBV24-1 with TRBJ2-2; D possibly corresponds to TRBD1 (6 bases). The ends were cut back, 10 bases at V and 0 bases at J, with 11 bases in the middle. The germline V gene encodes CDR1 KGHDR and CDR2 SFDVKD. This CDR3 is 14 amino acids long.

The V and J genes are TRBV7-8 and TRBJ2-7; D is possibly TRBD2 (6 bases). CDR1 is SGHVS, CDR2 FQNEAQ, per germline. Trimming removed 5 bases from V and 3 bases from J, with 14 bases in between. The CDR3 covers 14 residues. CDR3 DNA: TGTGCCAGCAGCGCGGGACTTCTGTTCTACGAGCAGTACTTC. Protein sequence: CASSAGLLFYEQYF.

This sequence joins TRBV12-3 or TRBV12-4 and TRBJ2-1, with D perhaps TRBD2 (6 bases). This CDR3 comprises 13 residues. Deletions cut 5 bases from V and 10 bases from J, with 15 bases between. In DNA form, the CDR3 reads TGTGCCAGCAGTCCTTTCCAACTAGCCGAGCAGTTCTTC. Residues: CASSPFQLAEQFF.

This clone was seen once. The rearrangement uses TRBV29-1 and TRBJ1-1, with D unresolved. This CDR3 spans 13 amino acids. Trimming cost V 6 bases and J 1 base, with 12 bases left between them. The germline V gene has CDR1 SQVTM and CDR2 ANQGSEA. The DNA of the CDR3 is TGCAGCGTCCAGAATACAGAGAACACTGAAGCTTTCTTT. This sequence encodes CSVQNTENTEAFF.

V and J are TRBV19 and TRBJ2-7, with D maybe TRBD2 (7 bases). The CDR3 consists of 14 residues. The V gene lost 6 bases and the J gene lost 6 bases, with 18 bases spanning the gap. Per germline, CDR1 LNHDA and CDR2 SQIVND (reference sequence). The DNA of the CDR3 is TGTGCCAGTAGCGACCGTAATAGGGGGGGCGAGCAGTACTTC. Its protein product is CASSDRNRGGEQYF.

The genes are TRBV28 and TRBJ1-2, with 12 bases aligning to TRBD1. Per germline, CDR1 MDHEN and CDR2 SYDVKM. The CDR3 length is 17 residues. V gave up 3 bases and J gave up 2 bases; unmatched junction bases: 7. The CDR3 sequence is CASSFHGTGGRNYGYTF. CDR3 sequence (DNA): TGTGCCAGCAGTTTCCACGGGACAGGGGGCCGGAACTATGGCTACACCTTC.

The V and J genes are TRBV9 and TRBJ2-5; 9 positions agree with TRBD2. The junction had 5 bases not matched to a gene; V was cut back by 0 bases and J by 2 bases. The CDR3 has 16 amino acids. The germline V gene has CDR1 SGDLS and CDR2 YYNGEE. Here the CDR3 DNA reads TGTGCCAGCAGCGTAGGTAGCGGGAGTGGACAAGAGACCCAGTACTTC. This translates into CASSVGSGSGQETQYF.

J is TRBJ2-7 and V is TRBV15; 8 nucleotides line up with TRBD2. CDR3 length: 15 amino acids. The germline V gene has CDR1 LNHNV and CDR2 YYDKDF (reference sequence). Trimming at V came to 1 base and at J to 1 base, leaving 3 bases not matched to a gene. The CDR3 bases are TGTGCCACCAGCAGAGTTAGCGGGGCATCCTACGAGCAGTACTTC. Encoded protein: CATSRVSGASYEQYF. The full variable domain, with the rest looked up from reference TRBV15 and TRBJ2-7, is DAMVIQNPRYQVTQFGKPVTLSCSQTLNHNVMYWYQQKSSQAPKLLFHYYDKDFNNEADTPDNFQSRRPNTSFCFLDIRSPGLGDTAMYLCATSRVSGASYEQYFGPGTRLTVT.

This clone showed up just once. The chain couples TRBV18 to TRBJ1-1; D ambiguous. CDR3 length equals 14 residues. Trimming stripped 3 bases from V and 8 bases from J, with 16 bases between. In germline, CDR1 is KGHSH, CDR2 LQKENI. CDR3 protein: CASSPGGTMGEAFF. The CDR3 region has the DNA TGTGCCAGCTCACCCGGAGGTACGATGGGGGAAGCTTTCTTT.

The chain uses TRBV7-9 and TRBJ1-2; weak D call: TRBD1 (5 bases). V lost 2 bases to trimming and J lost 2 bases, with 9 bases between them. Germline CDR1 is SEHNR and CDR2 is FQNEAQ (reference sequence). This CDR3 is 14 amino acids long. The CDR3 sequence is CASSLFSGNYGYTF. In nucleotides, the CDR3 is TGTGCCAGCAGCTTATTTTCAGGGAACTATGGCTACACCTTC.